This TCR beta chain was sequenced in a study of blood T cell repertoires in COVID-19. Study at large: Collection of acute and convalescent COVID-19 samples took place in the United States, Italy and Spain. PBMCs, B-cell-depleted T cells, or T cells were the source of the cDNA or gDNA that made up the material.

As processed by the authors: It was from reference gene primer amplification that nucleated cell counts were estimated. Some clones are missing from TCRdb's copy, which holds only in-frame ones; the method was immunoSEQ multiplex PCR. V, J and clone size reflect that table, while D and trimming were determined from the DNA. The data contain approximately 61,000 clones, around 86% of them singletons. The CDR3 is 13 residues long. Trimming cost V 5 bases and J 6 bases; bases outside gene matches: 2. Material: peripheral blood. This chain links TRBV12-3 or TRBV12-4 with TRBJ1-5; 9 bases agree with TRBD1. The source of this sequence is a human donor in a cohort sampled during active COVID-19. Here the CDR3 reads CASSRDRAQPQHF. DNA for the CDR3: TGTGCCAGCAGTAGGGACAGGGCTCAGCCCCAGCATTTT.